These T cell receptor beta chains were read from a single sample in a study of cytomegalovirus exposure and HLA in healthy donors. Measured with immunoSEQ multiplex PCR; TCRdb has only the in-frame clones, and not every one. This sample has about 200,000 clones, with roughly 85% found just once. Sample: PBMCs. These receptor sequences come from a young woman in good health and CMV-seropositive. The CDR3 runs from the conserved cysteine through the conserved F or W. Each record gives: clone size, D gene, J gene, V gene, CDR3 protein, CDR3 DNA. The D gene is left open where the match is weak. Expanded clones get a size class; other rows say once, few or many, or leave the size out.

size: -
D: -
J: TRBJ2-4
V: TRBV12-5
CDR3: CASGLGQDANIQYF
DNA: TGTGCTAGTGGTTTGGGACAGGATGCAAACATTCAGTACTTC

size: -
D: -
J: TRBJ2-5
V: TRBV9
CDR3: CASSPLVGETQYF
DNA: TGTGCCAGCAGCCCCCTCGTCGGGGAGACCCAGTACTTC

size: -
D: TRBD1
J: TRBJ2-7
V: TRBV5-4
CDR3: CASSTRTGDNEQYF
DNA: TGTGCCAGCAGCACCCGGACAGGGGACAACGAGCAGTACTTC

size: once
D: -
J: TRBJ1-1
V: TRBV2
CDR3: CASSTDGYTEAFF
DNA: TGTGCCAGCAGTACTGACGGGTACACTGAAGCTTTCTTT

size: -
D: TRBD1
J: TRBJ2-7
V: TRBV6-5
CDR3: CASSYTGQDEQYF
DNA: TGTGCCAGCAGTTACACCGGACAGGACGAGCAGTACTTC

size: once
D: -
J: TRBJ2-1
V: TRBV30
CDR3: CAWSVRRGRQFF
DNA: TGTGCCTGGAGTGTACGCCGAGGAAGGCAGTTCTTC

size: -
D: -
J: TRBJ2-7
V: TRBV4-3
CDR3: CASSHRRGGYEQYF
DNA: TGCGCCAGCAGCCACAGGAGGGGGGGCTACGAGCAGTACTTC

size: -
D: -
J: TRBJ2-7
V: TRBV4-1
CDR3: CASSQESSGPGGEQYF
DNA: TGCGCCAGCAGCCAAGAGTCCTCAGGCCCTGGGGGGGAGCAGTACTTC

size: -
D: TRBD2
J: TRBJ2-2
V: TRBV9
CDR3: CASSVGGGPNTGELFF
DNA: TGTGCCAGCAGCGTAGGGGGAGGGCCGAACACCGGGGAGCTGTTTTTT

size: few
D: -
J: TRBJ2-7
V: TRBV4-1
CDR3: CASSLTGYEQYF
DNA: TGCGCCAGCAGCCTTACAGGGTACGAGCAGTACTTC

size: -
D: TRBD2
J: TRBJ2-5
V: TRBV4-3
CDR3: CASSQDAGGGLQETQYF
DNA: TGCGCCAGCAGCCAAGACGCGGGAGGGGGCCTTCAAGAGACCCAGTACTTC

size: once
D: -
J: TRBJ1-4
V: TRBV11-2
CDR3: CASSSIGTTDRGKLFF
DNA: TGTGCCAGCAGCTCAATAGGGACAACGGACCGGGGAAAACTGTTTTTT

size: -
D: -
J: TRBJ1-3
V: TRBV6-6
CDR3: CASSYGGAAGNTIYF
DNA: TGTGCCAGCAGTTACGGGGGGGCGGCCGGAAACACCATATATTTT

size: once
D: TRBD2
J: TRBJ2-3
V: TRBV5-1
CDR3: CASTLAGRFTDTQYF
DNA: TGCGCCAGCACCTTAGCGGGACGATTCACAGATACGCAGTATTTT

size: -
D: -
J: TRBJ2-5
V: TRBV4-3
CDR3: CASSQDVGTGVGETQYF
DNA: TGCGCCAGCAGCCAAGATGTGGGTACGGGAGTAGGAGAGACCCAGTACTTC

size: -
D: -
J: TRBJ2-4
V: TRBV27
CDR3: CASSLSLELNNGIQYF
DNA: TGTGCCAGCAGCCTCTCACTAGAACTCAATAACGGCATTCAGTACTTC

size: -
D: -
J: TRBJ2-7
V: TRBV7-9
CDR3: CASSFTGVQYEQYF
DNA: TGTGCCAGCAGCTTCACCGGAGTCCAATACGAGCAGTACTTC

size: once
D: -
J: TRBJ2-3
V: TRBV4-3
CDR3: CASSQDLRETQYF
DNA: TGCGCCAGCAGCCAAGATTTGAGGGAGACGCAGTATTTT

size: -
D: -
J: TRBJ1-1
V: TRBV5-4
CDR3: CASSPRGGSTEAFF
DNA: TGTGCCAGCAGTCCCCGTGGGGGGAGCACTGAAGCTTTCTTT

size: -
D: -
J: TRBJ1-2
V: TRBV18
CDR3: CASSDDGYGYTF
DNA: TGTGCCAGCTCAGATGACGGGTATGGCTACACCTTC

size: few
D: TRBD2
J: TRBJ2-1
V: TRBV4-3
CDR3: CASSQGLAGVEGDNEQFF
DNA: TGCGCCAGCAGCCAAGGACTAGCGGGAGTTGAAGGGGACAATGAGCAGTTCTTC

size: -
D: -
J: TRBJ1-1
V: TRBV29-1
CDR3: CSAERGAEAFF
DNA: TGCAGCGCTGAACGGGGGGCTGAAGCTTTCTTT

size: -
D: TRBD2
J: TRBJ2-7
V: TRBV9
CDR3: CASSAPGLAGSEQYF
DNA: TGTGCCAGCAGCGCTCCGGGACTAGCGGGGTCCGAGCAGTACTTC

size: -
D: TRBD1
J: TRBJ2-7
V: TRBV27
CDR3: CASKTGNLYEQYF
DNA: TGTGCCAGCAAGACAGGGAATTTATACGAGCAGTACTTC

size: -
D: -
J: TRBJ1-2
V: TRBV5-1
CDR3: CASSREEGRVGGYTF
DNA: TGCGCCAGCAGCCGCGAGGAGGGGCGGGTTGGGGGCTACACCTTC

size: -
D: -
J: TRBJ2-2
V: TRBV10-1
CDR3: CASSSGQDTGELFF
DNA: TGCGCCAGCAGTTCGGGACAAGACACCGGGGAGCTGTTTTTT

size: -
D: -
J: TRBJ1-4
V: TRBV6-1
CDR3: CASSESGEVGSLGEKLFF
DNA: TGTGCCAGCAGTGAGAGTGGCGAAGTGGGGAGCTTGGGGGAAAAACTGTTTTTT